Below, one T cell receptor beta chain is given with its context. The CDR3 totals 16 residues. In germline, CDR1 is KGHSH, CDR2 LQKENI. V shed 2 bases and J 2 bases; nucleotides not matched to a gene: 7. The data were taken from a study of blood T cell repertoires in COVID-19. TCRdb's table, derived via immunoSEQ multiplex PCR, lists solely in-frame clones and lacks some. The sample has over 250,000 clones; more than 80% are singletons. Self-reported history from a screening survey and questionnaire set each donor's cohort. This sequence was found in a woman in her twenties or thirties who had recovered from COVID-19. The material sequenced was PBMCs or T cells enriched from blood (not recorded which). The rearrangement uses TRBV18 and TRBJ2-7, with TRBD1 matching 9 bases. This chain's CDR3 is CASSPGLGQGPYEQYF. The CDR3, as DNA: TGTGCCAGCTCACCAGGCCTAGGACAGGGGCCCTACGAGCAGTACTTC.